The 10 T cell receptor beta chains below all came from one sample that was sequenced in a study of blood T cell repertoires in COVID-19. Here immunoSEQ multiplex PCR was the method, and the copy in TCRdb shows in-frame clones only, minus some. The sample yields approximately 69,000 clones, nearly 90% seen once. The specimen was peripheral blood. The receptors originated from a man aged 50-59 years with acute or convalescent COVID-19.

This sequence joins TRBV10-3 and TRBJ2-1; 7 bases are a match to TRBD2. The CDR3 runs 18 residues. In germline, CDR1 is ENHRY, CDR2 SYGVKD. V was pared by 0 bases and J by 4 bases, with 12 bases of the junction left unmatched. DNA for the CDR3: TGTGCCATCAGTGAGTCGATAATGGCGGGAGTTACTTACAATGAGCAGTTCTTC. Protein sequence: CAISESIMAGVTYNEQFF.

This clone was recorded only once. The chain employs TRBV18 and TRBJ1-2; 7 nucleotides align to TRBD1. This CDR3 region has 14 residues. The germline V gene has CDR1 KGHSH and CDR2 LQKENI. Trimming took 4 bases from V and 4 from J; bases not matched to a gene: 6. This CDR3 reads CASSLGDSSYGYTF. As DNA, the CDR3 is TGTGCCAGCTCACTCGGGGACAGTAGCTATGGCTACACCTTC.

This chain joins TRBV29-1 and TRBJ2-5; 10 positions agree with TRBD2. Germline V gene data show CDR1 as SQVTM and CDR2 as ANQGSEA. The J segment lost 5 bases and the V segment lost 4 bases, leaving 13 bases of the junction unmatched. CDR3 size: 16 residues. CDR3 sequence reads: CSVARWEREGLETQYF. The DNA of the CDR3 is TGCAGCGTTGCCCGTTGGGAGCGGGAGGGCCTTGAGACCCAGTACTTC.

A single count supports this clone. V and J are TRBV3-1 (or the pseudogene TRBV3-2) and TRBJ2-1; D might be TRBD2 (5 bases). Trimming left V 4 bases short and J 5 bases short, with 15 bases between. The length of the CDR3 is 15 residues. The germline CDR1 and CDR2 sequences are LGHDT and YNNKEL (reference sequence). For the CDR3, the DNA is TGTGCCAGCAGCCTCCGGACTCCCTCTCACAATGAGCAGTTCTTC. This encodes CASSLRTPSHNEQFF.

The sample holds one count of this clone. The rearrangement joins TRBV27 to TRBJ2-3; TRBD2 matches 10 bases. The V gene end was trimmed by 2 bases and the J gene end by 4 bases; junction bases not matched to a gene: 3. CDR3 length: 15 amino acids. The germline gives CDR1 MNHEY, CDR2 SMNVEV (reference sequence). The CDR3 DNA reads TGTGCCAGCAGTTTAGTAGCGGGAGGAGCAGATACGCAGTATTTT. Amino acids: CASSLVAGGADTQYF.

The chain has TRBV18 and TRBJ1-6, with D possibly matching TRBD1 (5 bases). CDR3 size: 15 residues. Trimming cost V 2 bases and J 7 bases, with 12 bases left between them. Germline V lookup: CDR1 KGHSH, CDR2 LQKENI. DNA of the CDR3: TGTGCCAGCTCACCAGGGATAACAGGCAATTCACCCCTCCACTTT. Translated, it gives CASSPGITGNSPLHF.

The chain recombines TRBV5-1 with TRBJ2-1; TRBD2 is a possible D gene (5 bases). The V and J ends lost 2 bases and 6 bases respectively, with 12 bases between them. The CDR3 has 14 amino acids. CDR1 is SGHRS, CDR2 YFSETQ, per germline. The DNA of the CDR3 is TGCGCCAGCAGCTTAGGTGGAAGCGGCAATGAGCAGTTCTTC. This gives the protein CASSLGGSGNEQFF.

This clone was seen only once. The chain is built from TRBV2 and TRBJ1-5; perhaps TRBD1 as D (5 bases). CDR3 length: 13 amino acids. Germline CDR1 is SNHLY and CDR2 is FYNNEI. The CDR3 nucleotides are TGTGGGGGAGGGGTGGGTGGCAATCAGCCCCAGCATTTT. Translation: CGGGVGGNQPQHF.

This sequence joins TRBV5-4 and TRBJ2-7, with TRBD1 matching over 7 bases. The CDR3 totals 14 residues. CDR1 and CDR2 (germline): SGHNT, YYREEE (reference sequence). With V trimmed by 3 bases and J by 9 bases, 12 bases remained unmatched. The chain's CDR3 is CASSSPGQYGVQYF. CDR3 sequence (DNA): TGTGCCAGCAGCTCGCCGGGACAGTATGGTGTGCAGTACTTC. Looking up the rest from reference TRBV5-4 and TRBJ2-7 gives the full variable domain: ETGVTQSPTHLIKTRGQQVTLRCSSQSGHNTVSWYQQALGQGPQFIFQYYREEENGRGNFPPRFSGLQFPNYSSELNVNALELDDSALYLCASSSPGQYGVQYFGPGTRLTVT.

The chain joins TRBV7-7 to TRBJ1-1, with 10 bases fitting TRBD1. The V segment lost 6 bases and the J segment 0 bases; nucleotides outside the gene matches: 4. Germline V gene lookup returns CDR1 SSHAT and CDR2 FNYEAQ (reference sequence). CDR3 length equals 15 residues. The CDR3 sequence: CASSPTGGMNTEAFF. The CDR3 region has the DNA TGTGCCAGCAGTCCGACAGGGGGCATGAACACTGAAGCTTTCTTT.